The next 26 T cell receptor beta chains were all read from a single sample in a study of cytomegalovirus exposure and HLA in healthy donors. Both 60 Vbeta primers and 13 Jbeta primers went into the PCR. The table came from immunoSEQ multiplex PCR; TCRdb's copy has only in-frame clones and leaves some out. The sample lists 180,000 or so clones, under 90% occurring once. The sequenced material came from PBMCs. These TCRs come from a male donor in good health and CMV-seronegative.

CDR3: CASSYTGGINTEAFF. Here the CDR3 DNA reads TGTGCCAGCAGTTACACGGGGGGAATAAACACTGAAGCTTTCTTT. The chain carries TRBV7-6 and TRBJ1-1, with D possibly being TRBD1 (5 bases). The CDR3 is made up of 15 amino acids. CDR1 is SGHVS, CDR2 FNYEAQ, per germline. Trimming took 6 bases from V and 2 from J, leaving 16 bases between them.

The genes are TRBV2 and TRBJ2-5; 11 bases are a match to TRBD2. CDR1 and CDR2 (germline): SNHLY, FYNNEI. V dropped 8 bases and J dropped 1; count of bases not matched to a gene: 6. CDR3 length equals 15 residues. CDR3 in amino acids: CASGGTSGSQETQYF. As DNA, the CDR3 is TGTGCCAGCGGGGGGACTAGCGGATCCCAAGAGACCCAGTACTTC.

V and J are TRBV5-5 and TRBJ2-4, with D possibly matching TRBD2 (5 bases). Germline CDR1 SGHKS, CDR2 YYEKEE (reference sequence). The CDR3 totals 14 residues. V lost 1 base and J 1 base, leaving 6 bases between the germline ends. This CDR3 is CASSLRGAKNIQYF. The CDR3 DNA follows: TGTGCCAGCAGCTTGAGAGGGGCCAAAAACATTCAGTACTTC.

The gene calls are TRBV30 and TRBJ1-1; D is undetermined. Trimming took 0 bases from V and 2 from J, leaving 13 bases between them. Per the germline V gene, CDR1 is GTSNPN and CDR2 is SVGIG (reference sequence). CDR3 length equals 15 residues. The chain's CDR3 is CAWSVLGSLNTEAFF. CDR3 nucleotides: TGTGCCTGGAGTGTACTGGGCAGCCTTAACACTGAAGCTTTCTTT.

The chain has TRBV29-1 and TRBJ2-2; the match to TRBD2 covers 8 bases. With 3 bases clipped from V and 6 bases from J, the junction kept 3 bases outside the gene matches. The CDR3 is 13 amino acids. In germline, CDR1 is SQVTM, CDR2 ANQGSEA. The CDR3 spells CSVEVSGAGELFF. The DNA for the CDR3 is TGCAGCGTTGAGGTTAGCGGGGCCGGGGAGCTGTTTTTT.

J is TRBJ2-2 and V is TRBV7-3; 10 bases match TRBD2. With V trimmed by 2 bases and J by 3 bases, 9 bases remained unmatched. The CDR3 has 18 amino acids. Germline CDR1 reads SGHTA; CDR2 reads FQGTGA. The CDR3 DNA sequence: TGTGCCAGCAGCTTACAGCCTAGCGGGAGAATCGACACCGGGGAGCTGTTTTTT. Protein product: CASSLQPSGRIDTGELFF. The whole variable domain, remainder taken from reference TRBV7-3 and TRBJ2-2, is GAGVSQTPSNKVTEKGKYVELRCDPISGHTALYWYRQSLGQGPEFLIYFQGTGAADDSGLPNDRFFAVRPEGSVSTLKIQRTERGDSAVYLCASSLQPSGRIDTGELFFGEGSRLTVL.

This chain uses TRBV7-9 with TRBJ1-2; D may be TRBD1 (6 bases). Germline loops: CDR1 SEHNR, CDR2 FQNEAQ (reference sequence). V was trimmed by 4 bases and J by 0 bases, leaving 21 bases between them. There are 18 residues in the CDR3. The CDR3 nucleotides read TGTGCCAGCAGCTCGGCAGGCCAGGGGTCCCCCACTAACTATGGCTACACCTTC. Protein sequence: CASSSAGQGSPTNYGYTF.

This CDR3 is CASTGGSRASPLHF. CDR3 nucleotides: TGTGCCAGCACGGGGGGTTCAAGGGCTTCACCCCTCCACTTT. This chain connects TRBV6-5 to TRBJ1-6; possible D gene TRBD1, 5 bases. Germline V gene data show CDR1 as MNHEY and CDR2 as SVGAGI. The CDR3 has 14 amino acids. The V end was cut by 7 bases, the J end by 9 bases, with 16 bases between.

The rearrangement uses TRBV5-5 and TRBJ2-7, with D perhaps matching TRBD1 (5 bases). CDR3 size: 14 residues. The V end lost 1 base, the J end lost 5 bases, and 13 bases lay between the germline ends. Germline V CDR1 and CDR2: SGHKS, YYEKEE (reference sequence). The CDR3 region is CASSLLAGWDEQYF. The CDR3 DNA is TGTGCCAGCAGCTTGTTGGCAGGGTGGGACGAGCAGTACTTC.

The chain combines TRBV7-2 with TRBJ1-2, with D unclear. Looked up from germline, CDR1 is SGHTA and CDR2 is FQGNSA. V lost 1 base and J 8 bases, leaving 8 bases between the germline ends. This CDR3 spans 12 amino acids. The CDR3, as DNA: TGTGCCAGCAGCTTAGAGCTGGGCGGCTACACCTTC. It codes for CASSLELGGYTF.

The chain carries TRBV5-5 and TRBJ1-3; TRBD1 matches 7 bases. The CDR3 is 16 residues long. CDR1 is SGHKS, CDR2 YYEKEE, per germline (reference sequence). V lost 0 bases, J lost 0 bases, and 3 bases stayed unmatched. For the CDR3, the DNA is TGTGCCAGCAGCTTGGAACAGGGGAGCTCTGGAAACACCATATATTTT. Translating gives CASSLEQGSSGNTIYF.

The CDR3 region is CASSQPGRAAYEQYF. DNA of the CDR3: TGTGCCAGCTCGCAACCGGGTCGAGCCGCCTACGAGCAGTACTTC. V usage is TRBV18 and J usage is TRBJ2-7, with no clear D. The CDR3 runs 15 residues. Trimming took 6 bases from V and 2 from J, leaving 17 bases between them. The V gene's germline CDR1 is KGHSH and CDR2 LQKENI. Filled out from reference TRBV18 and TRBJ2-7, the complete variable domain reads NAGVMQNPRHLVRRRGQEARLRCSPMKGHSHVYWYRQLPEEGLKFMVYLQKENIIDESGMPKERFSAEFPKEGPSILRIQQVVRGDSAAYFCASSQPGRAAYEQYFGPGTRLTVT.

This clone was seen once. The J gene is TRBJ2-7, the V gene TRBV19, with a possible D match to TRBD1 (5 bases). Germline V gives CDR1 LNHDA, CDR2 SQIVND (reference sequence). The V end was cut by 6 bases, the J end by 7 bases, with 13 bases between. The CDR3 has 12 residues. This CDR3 reads CASRDKIQEQYF. For the CDR3, the DNA is TGTGCCAGTAGGGACAAGATACAGGAGCAGTACTTC.

This clone has just a few counts. V usage is TRBV7-2 and J usage is TRBJ2-2; TRBD2 is a possible D gene (6 bases). Trimming cost V 8 bases and J 1 base, with 11 bases left between them. The CDR3 length is 14 residues. Germline CDR1 and CDR2: SGHTA and FQGNSA. The CDR3 loop is CASRGTVNTGELFF. As DNA, the CDR3 is TGTGCCAGCCGTGGGACTGTGAACACCGGGGAGCTGTTTTTT.

The V call is TRBV10-3, the J call TRBJ2-2, with 8 bases fitting TRBD2. The J segment lost 6 bases and the V segment lost 11 bases, leaving 11 bases of the junction unmatched. Germline V CDR1 and CDR2: ENHRY, SYGVKD. This CDR3 spans 14 amino acids. CDR3: CAVTNGGAAGELFF. In DNA form, the CDR3 reads TGTGCCGTGACGAACGGGGGGGCGGCCGGGGAGCTGTTTTTT.

The chain carries TRBV25-1 and TRBJ2-1; 12 nucleotides match TRBD2. CDR1 is MGHDK, CDR2 SYGVNS, per germline. The CDR3 is 14 amino acids. Trimming cost V 5 bases and J 7 bases; bases outside gene matches: 3. For the CDR3, the DNA is TGTGCCAGCAGTCTAGCGGGAGGGCCGAATGAGCAGTTCTTC. Protein sequence: CASSLAGGPNEQFF.

This clone has a single count. The rearrangement links TRBV5-1 to TRBJ2-5; 8 bases line up with TRBD1. Germline CDR1 and CDR2: SGHRS and YFSETQ. There are 16 residues in the CDR3. V shed 0 bases and J 5 bases; nucleotides not matched to a gene: 9. Here the CDR3 DNA reads TGCGCCAGCAGCTTGGAGGCAGGGGGCGGCTTTGAGACCCAGTACTTC. Encoded protein: CASSLEAGGGFETQYF.

This clone was seen only a few times. CDR3 residues: CASSWDRGAREQYF. Here the CDR3 DNA reads TGTGCCAGCAGCTGGGACAGGGGAGCCCGTGAGCAGTACTTC. This chain joins TRBV28 and TRBJ2-7, with 10 bases fitting TRBD1. Losses at the gene ends were 6 bases for V and 7 bases for J; bases not matched to a gene: 9. There are 14 residues in the CDR3. In germline, CDR1 is MDHEN, CDR2 SYDVKM.

The J gene is TRBJ1-2, the V gene TRBV7-9; D gene uncertain. The V gene's germline CDR1 is SEHNR and CDR2 FQNEAQ (reference sequence). Trimming took 5 bases from V and 1 from J, leaving 17 bases between them. CDR3 length: 16 amino acids. The CDR3 sequence: CASSTTGGPVNYGYTF. CDR3 sequence (DNA): TGTGCCAGCAGCACCACGGGTGGCCCGGTTAACTATGGCTACACCTTC. The full variable domain, with the rest looked up from reference TRBV7-9 and TRBJ1-2, is DTGVSQNPRHKITKRGQNVTFRCDPISEHNRLYWYRQTLGQGPEFLTYFQNEAQLEKSRLLSDRFSAERPKGSFSTLEIQRTEQGDSAMYLCASSTTGGPVNYGYTFGSGTRLTVV.

J is TRBJ2-2 and V is TRBV2; perhaps TRBD1 as D (6 bases). The V gene's germline CDR1 is SNHLY and CDR2 FYNNEI. Trimming pared 5 bases from V and 1 base from J, leaving 14 bases between. The CDR3 has 16 amino acids. The CDR3 bases are TGTGCCAGCAGTCTTTTCACGGGACAGAACACCGGGGAGCTGTTTTTT. This sequence encodes CASSLFTGQNTGELFF.

The gene calls are TRBV9 and TRBJ2-3; TRBD2 matches at 8 bases. Germline CDR1 and CDR2: SGDLS and YYNGEE. The V segment lost 6 bases and the J segment 1 base; nucleotides outside the gene matches: 4. This CDR3 has 14 amino acids. The CDR3 DNA sequence: TGTGCCAGCAACCCAGCGGGGGGCACAGATACGCAGTATTTT. Amino acids: CASNPAGGTDTQYF.

The chain recombines TRBV7-2 with TRBJ2-1; possible D gene TRBD2, 6 bases. Germline values: CDR1 SGHTA, CDR2 FQGNSA. CDR3 length: 14 residues. V was pared by 5 bases and J by 6 bases, with 14 bases between. The CDR3 sequence is CASSAAGSVNEQFF. CDR3 coding DNA: TGTGCCAGCAGCGCCGCGGGGTCCGTCAATGAGCAGTTCTTC.

This clone was found a few times. This chain uses TRBV6-4 with TRBJ1-1; maybe TRBD1 (5 bases). Trimming left V 2 bases short and J 1 base short, with 5 bases between. This CDR3 contains 13 residues. Germline loops: CDR1 MRHNA, CDR2 SNTAGT. In DNA form, the CDR3 reads TGTGCCAGCAGTGACAGGGGGAACACTGAAGCTTTCTTT. This sequence encodes CASSDRGNTEAFF.

The chain joins TRBV5-4 to TRBJ2-5, with 9 nucleotides matching TRBD2. This CDR3 comprises 15 residues. V gave up 4 bases and J gave up 7 bases; unmatched junction bases: 11. CDR1 is SGHNT and CDR2 is YYREEE in the germline V gene (reference sequence). CDR3: CASSPDGGLARTQYF. In nucleotides, the CDR3 is TGTGCCAGCAGCCCGGATGGGGGACTAGCAAGGACCCAGTACTTC.

This sequence joins TRBV28 and TRBJ1-2; D remains unclear. CDR3 length equals 12 residues. Germline V gene data show CDR1 as MDHEN and CDR2 as SYDVKM. V gave up 6 bases and J gave up 3 bases, with 8 bases separating them. The CDR3 spells CASRARDYGYTF. CDR3 nucleotides: TGTGCCAGCAGGGCGAGGGACTATGGCTACACCTTC.

The chain couples TRBV10-3 to TRBJ2-6; TRBD1 matches at 7 bases. Germline V gene sequence: CDR1 ENHRY, CDR2 SYGVKD. CDR3 size: 16 residues. J was trimmed by 6 bases and V by 10 bases; bases with no gene match: 15. DNA of the CDR3: TGTGCCAACCGACAGGGTTCCTCTGGGATGGCCAACGTCCTGACTTTC. Protein: CANRQGSSGMANVLTF.